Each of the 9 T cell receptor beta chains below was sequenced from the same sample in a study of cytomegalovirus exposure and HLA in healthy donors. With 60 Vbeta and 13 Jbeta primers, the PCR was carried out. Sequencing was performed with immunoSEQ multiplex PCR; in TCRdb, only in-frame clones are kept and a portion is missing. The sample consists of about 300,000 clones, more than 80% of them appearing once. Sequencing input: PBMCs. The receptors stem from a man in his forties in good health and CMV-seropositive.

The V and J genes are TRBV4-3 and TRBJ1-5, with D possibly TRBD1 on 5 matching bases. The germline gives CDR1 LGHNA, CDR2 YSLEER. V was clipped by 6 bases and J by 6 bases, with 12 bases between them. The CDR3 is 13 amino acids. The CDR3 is CASRPRVSQPQHF. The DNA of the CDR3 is TGCGCCAGCAGGCCCAGGGTAAGTCAGCCCCAGCATTTT.

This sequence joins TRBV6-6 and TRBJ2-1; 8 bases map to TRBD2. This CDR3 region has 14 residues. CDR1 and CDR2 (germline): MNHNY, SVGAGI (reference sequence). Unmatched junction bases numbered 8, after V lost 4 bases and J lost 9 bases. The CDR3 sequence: CASSLAGPAGEQFF. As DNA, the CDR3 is TGTGCCAGCAGTTTAGCGGGACCCGCAGGTGAGCAGTTCTTC.

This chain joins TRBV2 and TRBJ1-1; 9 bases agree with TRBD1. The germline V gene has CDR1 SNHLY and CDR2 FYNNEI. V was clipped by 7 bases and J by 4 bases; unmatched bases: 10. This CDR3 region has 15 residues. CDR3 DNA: TGTGCCAGCAACCAGGGACAGGGAGGGGGCACTGAAGCTTTCTTT. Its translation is CASNQGQGGGTEAFF.

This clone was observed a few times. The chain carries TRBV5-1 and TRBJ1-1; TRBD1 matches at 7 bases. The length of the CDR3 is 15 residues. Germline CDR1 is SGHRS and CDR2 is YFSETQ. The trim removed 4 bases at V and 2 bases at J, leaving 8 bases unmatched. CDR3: CASSVSTGLNTEAFF. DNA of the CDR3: TGCGCCAGCAGCGTTTCGACAGGGCTTAACACTGAAGCTTTCTTT.

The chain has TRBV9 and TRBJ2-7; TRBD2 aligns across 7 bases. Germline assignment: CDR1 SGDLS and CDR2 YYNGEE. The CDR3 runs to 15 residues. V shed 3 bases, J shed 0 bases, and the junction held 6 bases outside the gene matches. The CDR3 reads CASSAPGDYSYEQYF. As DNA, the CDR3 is TGTGCCAGCAGCGCCCCCGGGGACTACTCCTACGAGCAGTACTTC.

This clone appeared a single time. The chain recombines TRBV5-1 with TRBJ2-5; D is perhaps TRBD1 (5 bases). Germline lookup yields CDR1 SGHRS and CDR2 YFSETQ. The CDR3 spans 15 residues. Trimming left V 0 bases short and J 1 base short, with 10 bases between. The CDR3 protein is CASSLAQRGQETQYF. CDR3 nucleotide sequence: TGCGCCAGCAGCTTGGCCCAAAGGGGCCAAGAGACCCAGTACTTC.

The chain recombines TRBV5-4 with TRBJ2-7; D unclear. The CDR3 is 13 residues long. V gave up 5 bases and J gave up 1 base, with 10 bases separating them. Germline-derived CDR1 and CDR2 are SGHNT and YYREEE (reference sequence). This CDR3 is CASRSSGSYEQYF. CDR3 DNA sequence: TGTGCCAGCAGGTCCTCAGGATCCTACGAGCAGTACTTC.

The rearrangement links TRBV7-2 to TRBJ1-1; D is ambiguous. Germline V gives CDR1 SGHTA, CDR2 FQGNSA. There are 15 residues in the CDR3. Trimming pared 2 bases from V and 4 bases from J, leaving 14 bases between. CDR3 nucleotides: TGTGCCAGCAGCTTATACGGGCACCGGGGCACTGAAGCTTTCTTT. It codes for CASSLYGHRGTEAFF.

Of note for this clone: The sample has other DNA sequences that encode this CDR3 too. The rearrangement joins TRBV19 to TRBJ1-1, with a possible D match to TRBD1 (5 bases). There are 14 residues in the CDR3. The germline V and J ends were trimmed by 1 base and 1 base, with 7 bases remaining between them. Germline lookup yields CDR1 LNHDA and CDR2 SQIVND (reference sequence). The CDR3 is CASSIGGGNTEAFF. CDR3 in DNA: TGTGCCAGTAGTATAGGGGGGGGGAACACTGAAGCTTTCTTT.